This is a list of T cell receptor beta chains from one sample in a study of T cells after yellow fever vaccination. TCRdb processed the 5' RACE reads anew with MiXCR; each CDR3 protein has one entry. The sample gives tens of thousands of distinct CDR3 sequences, 7.4% of which show up once; about 38% is in the top ten. The source material was CD8+ T cells sorted from PBMCs, sampled 15 days after the yellow fever booster vaccination. These receptor sequences come from a man under 40 who received the YFV17D yellow fever vaccine. The CDR3 runs from the conserved cysteine through the conserved F or W. Fields, in order: clone size, D gene, V gene, J gene, CDR3 protein, CDR3 DNA. D genes are given only for firm matches. Clone size is given as once, few or many counts, or a class when the clone is expanded.

many,NA,TRBV20-1,TRBJ2-5,CSAHMGTQYF,TGCAGTGCTCACATGGGGACCCAGTACTTC
many,TRBD1,TRBV11-2,TRBJ2-7,CASSHYLVGLGTGPSYEQYF,TGTGCCAGCAGCCACTATTTGGTGGGCCTTGGGACAGGCCCCTCCTACGAGCAGTACTTC
few,NA,TRBV30,TRBJ1-2,CAWNEGFGYTF,TGTGCCTGGAACGAAGGGTTCGGCTACACCTTC
many,TRBD1,TRBV29-1,TRBJ2-1,CSVDGLETGSRGEQFF,TGCAGCGTTGATGGACTCGAGACAGGGTCTAGGGGTGAGCAGTTCTTC
many,NA,TRBV27,TRBJ1-5,CASSLLANNQPQHF,TGTGCCAGCAGTTTATTGGCTAACAATCAGCCCCAGCATTTT
few,NA,TRBV7-6,TRBJ2-1,CASSATPYNEQFF,TGTGCCAGCAGCGCGACGCCCTACAATGAGCAGTTCTTC
many,TRBD2,TRBV27,TRBJ2-5,CASSFGTSGQETQYF,TGTGCCAGCAGTTTCGGGACTAGCGGGCAAGAGACCCAGTACTTC
many,TRBD2,TRBV11-2,TRBJ2-1,CASSLEYDRYGTSGMFNEQFF,TGTGCCAGCAGCTTAGAATACGACAGGTACGGGACTAGCGGGATGTTCAATGAGCAGTTCTTC
many,TRBD2,TRBV30,TRBJ2-7,CAWSARLAGSYEQYF,TGTGCCTGGAGTGCGAGGCTAGCGGGATCCTACGAGCAGTACTTC
many,NA,TRBV7-8,TRBJ2-1,CASSLAGLQSYNEQFF,TGTGCCAGCAGCTTAGCAGGGCTGCAGTCCTACAATGAGCAGTTCTTC
many,NA,TRBV30,TRBJ2-5,CAWERGPTQYF,TGTGCCTGGGAAAGAGGGCCGACCCAGTACTTC
many,NA,TRBV4-3,TRBJ2-3,CASSQDWVSGSTDTQYF,TGCGCCAGCAGCCAAGACTGGGTGAGCGGCAGCACAGATACGCAGTATTTT
few,TRBD2,TRBV7-9,TRBJ2-5,CASSYTSGIETQYF,TGTGCCAGCAGCTATACTAGCGGGATAGAGACCCAGTACTTC
few,NA,TRBV28,TRBJ2-5,CASSSVPGQETQYF,TGTGCCAGCAGTTCCGTTCCCGGCCAAGAGACCCAGTACTTC
few,NA,TRBV18,TRBJ2-2,CASSPKDDTTGELFF,TGTGCCAGCTCACCAAAAGATGACACTACCGGGGAGCTGTTTTTT
many,NA,TRBV12-3/TRBV12-4,TRBJ2-5,CASSLSLQGPWQETQYF,TGTGCCAGCAGTTTGAGTCTTCAGGGACCTTGGCAAGAGACCCAGTACTTC
many,NA,TRBV3-1,TRBJ1-5,CASSQDLGSNQPQHF,TGTGCCAGCAGCCAAGATCTGGGTAGCAATCAGCCCCAGCATTTT
many,NA,TRBV27,TRBJ2-5,CASSFSGSQETQYF,TGTGCCAGCAGTTTCTCAGGGTCCCAAGAGACCCAGTACTTC
many,NA,TRBV5-1,TRBJ1-4,CASSLGSVGLEKLFF,TGCGCCAGCAGCTTGGGGAGCGTGGGTCTCGAAAAACTGTTTTTT